A selection of T cell receptor beta chains follows, all from one sample in a study of shared clonotypes between healthy human individuals. Sequencing used immunoSEQ multiplex PCR; TCRdb keeps in-frame clones, though not all of them. The sample comprises approximately 470,000 clones, roughly 80% of which are singletons, and more than 10% rests with the top ten. Sequencing used PBMCs. All receptors come from a woman aged 35 to 49 in good health. Some clones in this sample may be carry-over from other donors' samples. Both conserved end residues are part of each CDR3. D genes are given only for firm matches. Where a row states a size, it is once, few, many or the class of an expanded clone; other rows omit it.

j_gene,d_gene,v_gene,abundance,CDR3aa,CDR3nt
TRBJ2-6,TRBD2,TRBV5-1,-,CASSYIGTSGRTGANVLTF,TGCGCCAGCAGCTACATAGGGACTAGCGGTAGGACTGGGGCCAACGTCCTGACTTTC
TRBJ1-2,-,TRBV28,-,CASSPVGYGYTF,TGTGCCAGCAGTCCTGTTGGCTATGGCTACACCTTC
TRBJ2-3,TRBD2,TRBV2,-,CASSGRLAGAEDTQYF,TGTGCCAGCAGTGGGAGGCTAGCGGGAGCGGAAGATACGCAGTATTTT
TRBJ2-5,TRBD2,TRBV29-1,-,CSVETSGSTYEGTQYF,TGCAGCGTGGAAACTAGCGGGAGTACCTATGAGGGGACCCAGTACTTC
TRBJ2-5,TRBD2,TRBV18,few,CASSPKGLAETQYF,TGTGCCAGCTCACCAAAGGGACTAGCGGAGACCCAGTACTTC
TRBJ2-7,-,TRBV25-1,-,CASSTLGYEQYF,TGTGCCAGCAGTACCCTCGGGTACGAGCAGTACTTC
TRBJ1-1,-,TRBV9,-,CASKRENTEAFF,TGTGCCAGCAAAAGAGAGAACACTGAAGCTTTCTTT
TRBJ2-7,-,TRBV10-2,-,CASSESQGAYEQYF,TGCGCCAGCAGTGAGTCCCAGGGCGCCTACGAGCAGTACTTC
TRBJ2-2,TRBD2,TRBV19,-,CASSAGVGAGELFF,TGTGCCAGTAGTGCGGGAGTAGGCGCCGGGGAGCTGTTTTTT
TRBJ1-2,TRBD1,TRBV28,-,CASSSRQGNGYTF,TGTGCCAGCAGTTCCCGACAGGGAAATGGCTACACCTTC
TRBJ1-3,-,TRBV7-9,once,CASSLVPGVGNTIYF,TGTGCCAGCAGCTTAGTCCCAGGAGTTGGAAACACCATATATTTT
TRBJ2-5,-,TRBV5-4,-,CASSLDREETQYF,TGTGCCAGCAGCTTGGACAGGGAGGAGACCCAGTACTTC
TRBJ2-7,-,TRBV5-1,-,CASSPGRGFGNFADEQYF,TGCGCCAGCAGCCCCGGACGAGGTTTCGGGAATTTCGCTGACGAGCAGTACTTC
TRBJ2-3,-,TRBV25-1,-,CASSDPQLAGPQYF,TGTGCCAGCAGTGATCCTCAATTGGCGGGTCCGCAGTATTTT
TRBJ1-6,-,TRBV11-2,-,CATRGQSILNSPLHF,TGTGCCACTCGAGGGCAGTCCATATTAAATTCACCCCTCCACTTT
TRBJ2-2,-,TRBV9,-,CASSKRTANTGELFF,TGTGCCAGCAGCAAGCGGACGGCTAACACCGGGGAGCTGTTTTTT
TRBJ2-1,TRBD2,TRBV11-2,-,CASSFRLAGDSSYNEQFF,TGTGCCAGCAGTTTCAGACTAGCGGGAGACAGCTCCTACAATGAGCAGTTCTTC
TRBJ2-7,TRBD2,TRBV14,-,CASSQIGGGSSYEQYF,TGTGCCAGCAGCCAAATTGGGGGAGGGAGCTCCTACGAGCAGTACTTC
TRBJ2-5,TRBD2,TRBV28,-,CASSLGPSGRGETQYF,TGTGCCAGCAGTTTAGGGCCTAGCGGGAGGGGAGAGACCCAGTACTTC
TRBJ2-6,-,TRBV5-1,-,CASSLGMMVDVLTF,TGCGCCAGCAGCTTGGGGATGATGGTAGACGTCCTGACTTTC
TRBJ2-3,-,TRBV11-3,-,CASSPGLRVGTDTQYF,TGTGCCAGCAGCCCCGGACTCCGAGTCGGCACAGATACGCAGTATTTT
TRBJ2-2,-,TRBV30,-,CAWTAHAGTGELFF,TGTGCCTGGACTGCCCACGCCGGCACCGGGGAGCTGTTTTTT
TRBJ2-7,-,TRBV29-1,-,CSVDRDTGQYF,TGCAGCGTTGACCGGGACACTGGGCAGTACTTC
TRBJ2-7,TRBD1,TRBV7-6,-,CASSLAATGIYEQYF,TGTGCCAGCAGCTTAGCTGCGACAGGGATTTACGAGCAGTACTTC
TRBJ2-5,-,TRBV5-6,once,CASSLPAHRLGETQYF,TGTGCCAGCAGCTTGCCAGCGCATCGGTTGGGGGAGACCCAGTACTTC
TRBJ1-2,-,TRBV18,-,CASSPPASYFYGYTF,TGTGCCAGCTCACCACCGGCCAGCTACTTCTATGGCTACACCTTC
TRBJ2-5,-,TRBV4-1,once,CASSQSPGEKTQYF,TGCGCCAGCAGCCAAAGTCCGGGAGAAAAGACCCAGTACTTC